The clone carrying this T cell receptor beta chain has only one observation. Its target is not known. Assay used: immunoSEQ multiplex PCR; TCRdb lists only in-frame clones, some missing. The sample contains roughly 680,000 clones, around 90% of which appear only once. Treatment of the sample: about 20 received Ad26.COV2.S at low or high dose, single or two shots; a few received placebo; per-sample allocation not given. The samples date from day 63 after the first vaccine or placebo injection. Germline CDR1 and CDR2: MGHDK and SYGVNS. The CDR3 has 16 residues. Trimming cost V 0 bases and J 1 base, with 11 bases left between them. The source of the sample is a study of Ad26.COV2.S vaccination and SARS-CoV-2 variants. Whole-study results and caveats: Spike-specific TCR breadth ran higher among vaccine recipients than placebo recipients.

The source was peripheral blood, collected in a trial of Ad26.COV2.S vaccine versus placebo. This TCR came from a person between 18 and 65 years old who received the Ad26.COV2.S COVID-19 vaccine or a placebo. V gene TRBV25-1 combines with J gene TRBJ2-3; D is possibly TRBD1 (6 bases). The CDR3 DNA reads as TGTGCCAGCAGTGAATATCAGGGGCCCGGCACAGATACGCAGTATTTT. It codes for CASSEYQGPGTDTQYF.